The clone carrying this T cell receptor (beta chain) was counted a few times. What it recognizes is unknown. This record belongs to a study of glioma-infiltrating T cells. Study-wide background: WHO grade II oligodendrogliomas or astrocytomas, plus non-recurrent WHO grade IV glioblastomas, were sampled. Study results and caveats: Signature shared blood CDR3 motifs were enriched in low-divergence and depleted in high-divergence patients. Tissue and blood shared very few CDR3 sequences.

The CDR3 runs 14 residues. V was clipped by 3 bases and J by 5 bases, with 11 bases between them. Germline V CDR1 and CDR2: KGHSH, LQKENI. TCR alpha and beta CDR3 regions were amplified from RNA using iRepertoire nested multiplex PCR. For one-step reverse transcription and amplification, about 85-400 ng of tissue mRNA or PBMC total RNA was used. TCRdb re-called the multiplex PCR reads with MiXCR, one entry per CDR3 protein. The table records fewer than 500,000 distinct CDR3 sequences, 41% of them present only once. This TCR was sampled from a human donor with low-grade glioma or glioblastoma, undergoing nonglioma brain surgery, or in good health (not recorded which). The chain links TRBV18 to TRBJ1-5; D may be TRBD1 (5 bases). Sequencing was performed on glioma tissue, nonneoplastic brain tissue, or PBMCs (not recorded which). In nucleotides, the CDR3 is TGTGCCAGCTCACCTACAGGATTCTATCAGCCCCAGCATTTT. Protein sequence: CASSPTGFYQPQHF.